This T cell receptor (beta chain) comes out of a study of T-cell memory formation after mild COVID-19. CDR1 and CDR2 from the germline V gene are LNHNV and YYDKDF (reference sequence). The CDR3 runs 17 residues. V was shortened by 5 bases and J by 0 bases, with 14 bases between the two germline ends. As concerns this clonotype: Its specificity is unknown.

Using constant-segment primers, 5'RACE produced TCR alpha and TCR beta cDNA libraries carrying sample barcodes and UMIs. One entry per CDR3 protein, called by TCRdb with MiXCR from the 5' RACE reads. In the table there are 290,000 or so distinct CDR3 sequences, just under 20% of which are singletons. Findings and limits, study-wide: Second-wave clones peaking on day 37 lacked confirmed SARS-CoV-2 specificity. Researchers found some responding clones in pre-infection memory, a sign that cross-reactive memory joined.

This rearrangement joins TRBV15 to TRBJ1-6; D remains unclear. The sequenced material came from PBMCs or a T cell subset sorted from them (not recorded which). The clonotype was recovered from a man aged 18 to 29 who had mild COVID-19 (a few samples of this study predate the infection). Cell type and time point are not known. This CDR3 reads CATSPLGSTSYNSPLHF. CDR3 nucleotides: TGTGCCACCAGCCCCCTCGGTAGTACCTCCTATAATTCACCCCTCCACTTT.